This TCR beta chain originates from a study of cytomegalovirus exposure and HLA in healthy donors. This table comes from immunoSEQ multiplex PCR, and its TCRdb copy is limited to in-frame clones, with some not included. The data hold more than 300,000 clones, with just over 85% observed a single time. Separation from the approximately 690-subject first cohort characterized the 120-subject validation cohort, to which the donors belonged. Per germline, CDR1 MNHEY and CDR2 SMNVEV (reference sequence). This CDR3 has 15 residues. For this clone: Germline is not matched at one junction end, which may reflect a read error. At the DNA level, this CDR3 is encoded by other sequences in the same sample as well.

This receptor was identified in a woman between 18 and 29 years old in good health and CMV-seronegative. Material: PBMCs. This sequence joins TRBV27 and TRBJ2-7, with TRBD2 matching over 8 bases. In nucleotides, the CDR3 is TGTGCCAGCAGTACTCGGGCGGGGGGAGCCTACGAGCAGTACTTT. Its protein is CASSTRAGGAYEQYF.